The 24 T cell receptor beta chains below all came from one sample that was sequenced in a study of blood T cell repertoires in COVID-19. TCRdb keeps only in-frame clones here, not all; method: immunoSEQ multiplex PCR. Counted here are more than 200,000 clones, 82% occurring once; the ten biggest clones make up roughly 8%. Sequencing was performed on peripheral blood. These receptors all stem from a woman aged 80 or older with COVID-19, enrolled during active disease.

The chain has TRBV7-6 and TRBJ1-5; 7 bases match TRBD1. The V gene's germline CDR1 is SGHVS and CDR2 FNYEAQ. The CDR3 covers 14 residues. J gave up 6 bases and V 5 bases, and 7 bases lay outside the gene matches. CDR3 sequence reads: CASSPVPGGQPQHF. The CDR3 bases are TGTGCCAGCAGCCCGGTCCCAGGGGGTCAGCCCCAGCATTTT.

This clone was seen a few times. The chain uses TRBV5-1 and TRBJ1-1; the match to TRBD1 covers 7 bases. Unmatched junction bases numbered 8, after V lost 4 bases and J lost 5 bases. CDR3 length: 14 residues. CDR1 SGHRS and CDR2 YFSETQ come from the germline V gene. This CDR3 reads CASSTGTEGTEAFF. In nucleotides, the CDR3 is TGCGCCAGCAGCACTGGGACAGAGGGAACTGAAGCTTTCTTT.

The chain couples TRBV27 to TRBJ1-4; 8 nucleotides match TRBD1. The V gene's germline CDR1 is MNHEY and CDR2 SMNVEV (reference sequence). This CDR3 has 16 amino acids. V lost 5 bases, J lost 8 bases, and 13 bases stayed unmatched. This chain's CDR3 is CASSDGGIRGREKLFF. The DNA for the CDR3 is TGTGCCAGCAGTGACGGGGGCATCAGGGGGCGCGAAAAACTGTTTTTT.

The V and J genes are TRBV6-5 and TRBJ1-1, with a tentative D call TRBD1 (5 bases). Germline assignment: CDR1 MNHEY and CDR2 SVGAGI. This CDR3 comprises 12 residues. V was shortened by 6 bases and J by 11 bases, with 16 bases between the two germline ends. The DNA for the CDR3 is TGTGCCAGCAGCTCTGGGCCCGCAGGGGCTTTCTTT. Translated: CASSSGPAGAFF.

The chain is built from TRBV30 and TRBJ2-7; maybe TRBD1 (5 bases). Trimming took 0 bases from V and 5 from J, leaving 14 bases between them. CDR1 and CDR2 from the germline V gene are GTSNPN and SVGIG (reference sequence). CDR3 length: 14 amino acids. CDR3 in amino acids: CAWSVYRLFDEQYF. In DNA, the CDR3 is TGTGCCTGGAGTGTGTACAGGCTCTTCGACGAGCAGTACTTC.

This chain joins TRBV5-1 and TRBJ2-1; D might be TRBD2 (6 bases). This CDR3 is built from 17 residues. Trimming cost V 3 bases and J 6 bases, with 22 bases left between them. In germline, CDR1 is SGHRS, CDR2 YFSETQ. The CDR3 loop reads CASSSLTSRASSNEQFF. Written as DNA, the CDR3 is TGCGCCAGCAGCTCTTTGACTAGTCGGGCGAGCAGCAATGAGCAGTTCTTC.

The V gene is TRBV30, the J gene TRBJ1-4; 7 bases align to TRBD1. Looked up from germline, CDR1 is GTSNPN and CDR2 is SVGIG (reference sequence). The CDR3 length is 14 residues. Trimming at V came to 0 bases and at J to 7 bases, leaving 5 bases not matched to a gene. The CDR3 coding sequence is TGTGCCTGGAGTGTTGGGACAGAGGTTGAAAAACTGTTTTTT. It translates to CAWSVGTEVEKLFF.

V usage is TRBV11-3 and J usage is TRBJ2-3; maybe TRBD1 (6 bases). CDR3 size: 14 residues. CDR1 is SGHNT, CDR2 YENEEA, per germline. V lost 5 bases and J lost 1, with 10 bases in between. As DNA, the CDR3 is TGTGCCAGCAGCACTTCAGGGGGCACAGATACGCAGTATTTT. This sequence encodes CASSTSGGTDTQYF.

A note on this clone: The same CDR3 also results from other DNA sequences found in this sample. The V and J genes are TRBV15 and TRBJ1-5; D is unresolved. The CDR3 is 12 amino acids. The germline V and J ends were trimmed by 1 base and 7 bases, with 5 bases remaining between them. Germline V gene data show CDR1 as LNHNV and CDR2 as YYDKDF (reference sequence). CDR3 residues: CATSRAGQPQHF. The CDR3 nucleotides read TGTGCCACCAGCAGAGCGGGACAGCCCCAGCATTTT.

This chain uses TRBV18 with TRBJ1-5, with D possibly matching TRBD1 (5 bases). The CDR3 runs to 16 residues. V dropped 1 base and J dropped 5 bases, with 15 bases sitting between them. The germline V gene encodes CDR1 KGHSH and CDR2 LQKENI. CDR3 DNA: TGTGCCAGCTCACCACTGGACGCCACGGGGGATCAGCCCCAGCATTTT. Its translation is CASSPLDATGDQPQHF.

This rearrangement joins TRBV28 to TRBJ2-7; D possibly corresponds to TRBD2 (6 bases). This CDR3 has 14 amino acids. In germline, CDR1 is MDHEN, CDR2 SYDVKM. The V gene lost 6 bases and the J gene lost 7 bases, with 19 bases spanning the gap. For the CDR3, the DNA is TGTGCCAGCAGCTTAAGAGTCCCCGGGAGTGAGCAGTACTTC. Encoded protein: CASSLRVPGSEQYF.

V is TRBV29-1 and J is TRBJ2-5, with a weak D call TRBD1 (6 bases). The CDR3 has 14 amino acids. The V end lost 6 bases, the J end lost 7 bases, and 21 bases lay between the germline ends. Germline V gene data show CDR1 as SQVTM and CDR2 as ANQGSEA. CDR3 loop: CSVDDRRTLGTQYF. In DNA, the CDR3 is TGCAGCGTCGACGACAGGCGTACCCTTGGGACCCAGTACTTC.

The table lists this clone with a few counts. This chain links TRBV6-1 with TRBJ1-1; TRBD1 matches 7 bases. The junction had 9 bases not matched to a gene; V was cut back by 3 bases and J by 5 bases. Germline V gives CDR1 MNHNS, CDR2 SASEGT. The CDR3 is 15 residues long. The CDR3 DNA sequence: TGTGCCAGCAGTGATGGGTCGACAGGGAGGACTGAAGCTTTCTTT. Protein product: CASSDGSTGRTEAFF.

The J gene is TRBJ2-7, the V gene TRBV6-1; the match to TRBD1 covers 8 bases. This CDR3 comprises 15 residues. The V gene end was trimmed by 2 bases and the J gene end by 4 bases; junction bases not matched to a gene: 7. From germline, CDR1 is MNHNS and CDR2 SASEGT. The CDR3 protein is CASSERQGMIYEQYF. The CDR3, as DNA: TGTGCCAGCAGTGAACGACAGGGGATGATATACGAGCAGTACTTC.

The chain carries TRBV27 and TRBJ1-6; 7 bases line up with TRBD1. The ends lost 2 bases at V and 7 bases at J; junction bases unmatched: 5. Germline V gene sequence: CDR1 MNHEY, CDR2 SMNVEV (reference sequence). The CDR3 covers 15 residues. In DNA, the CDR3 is TGTGCCAGCAGTTTACGCCCAGGGGGGAATTCACCCCTCCACTTT. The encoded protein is CASSLRPGGNSPLHF.

CDR3 region: CASSFTGGDHEQYF. Written as DNA, the CDR3 is TGTGCCAGCAGTTTTACAGGGGGCGACCACGAGCAGTACTTC. The genes are TRBV28 and TRBJ2-7; 9 nucleotides line up with TRBD1. V lost 3 bases, J lost 5 bases, and 5 bases stayed unmatched. The CDR3 sequence is 14 residues long. The germline gives CDR1 MDHEN, CDR2 SYDVKM.

The CDR3: CASSLVVSSGRDNEQFF. The CDR3 DNA follows: TGTGCCAGCAGCTTAGTCGTTTCTAGCGGGAGGGACAATGAGCAGTTCTTC. This chain connects TRBV7-9 to TRBJ2-1; 12 bases map to TRBD2. Germline V lookup: CDR1 SEHNR, CDR2 FQNEAQ (reference sequence). CDR3 size: 17 residues. With 1 base clipped from V and 5 bases from J, the junction kept 6 bases outside the gene matches.

This CDR3 reads CASSQGTSGSSGTGELFF. DNA of the CDR3: TGTGCCAGCAGCCAAGGGACTAGCGGGAGTTCGGGGACCGGGGAGCTGTTTTTT. The V and J genes are TRBV4-2 and TRBJ2-2; TRBD2 aligns across 13 bases. The germline CDR1 and CDR2 sequences are LGHNA and YNFKEQ. With V trimmed by 1 base and J by 5 bases, 7 bases remained unmatched. The CDR3 spans 18 residues.

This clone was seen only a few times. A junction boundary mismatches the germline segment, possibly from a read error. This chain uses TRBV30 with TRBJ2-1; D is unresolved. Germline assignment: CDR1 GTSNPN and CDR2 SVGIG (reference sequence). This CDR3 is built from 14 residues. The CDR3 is CAWSVSAAVRLLVF. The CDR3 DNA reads TGTGCCTGGAGTGTTTCCGCAGCTGTCCGACTGTTGGTCTTC.

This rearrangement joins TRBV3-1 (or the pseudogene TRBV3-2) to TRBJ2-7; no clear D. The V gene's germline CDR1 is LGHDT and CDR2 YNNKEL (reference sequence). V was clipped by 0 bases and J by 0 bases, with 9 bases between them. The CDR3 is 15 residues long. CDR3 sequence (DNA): TGTGCCAGCAGCCAAGATTGTACCGGCTCCTACGAGCAGTACTTC. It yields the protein CASSQDCTGSYEQYF.

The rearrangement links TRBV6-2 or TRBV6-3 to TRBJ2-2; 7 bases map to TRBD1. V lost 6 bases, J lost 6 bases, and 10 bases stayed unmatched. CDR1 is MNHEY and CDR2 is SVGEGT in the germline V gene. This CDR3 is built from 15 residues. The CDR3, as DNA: TGTGCCAGCAGCCAACGTGACAGGGCGGCCGGGGAGCTGTTTTTT. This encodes CASSQRDRAAGELFF.

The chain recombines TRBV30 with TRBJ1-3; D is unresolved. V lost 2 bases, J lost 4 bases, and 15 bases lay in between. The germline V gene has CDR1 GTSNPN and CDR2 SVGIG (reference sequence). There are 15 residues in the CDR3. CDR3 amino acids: CAWSPSKNIGNTIYF. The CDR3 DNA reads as TGTGCCTGGAGTCCATCGAAGAACATCGGAAACACCATATATTTT.

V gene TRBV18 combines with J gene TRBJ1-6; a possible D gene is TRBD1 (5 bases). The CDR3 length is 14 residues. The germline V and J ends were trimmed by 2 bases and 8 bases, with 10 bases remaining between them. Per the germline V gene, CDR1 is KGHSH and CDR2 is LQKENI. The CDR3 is CASSPDSRHSPLHF. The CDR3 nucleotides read TGTGCCAGCTCACCAGACAGCCGCCATTCACCCCTCCACTTT.

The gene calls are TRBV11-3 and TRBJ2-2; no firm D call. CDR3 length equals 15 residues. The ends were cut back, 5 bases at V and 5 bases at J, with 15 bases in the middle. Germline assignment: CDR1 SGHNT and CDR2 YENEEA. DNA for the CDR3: TGTGCCAGCAGCCCCGGTGGGTCGGGTACCGGGGAGCTGTTTTTT. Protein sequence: CASSPGGSGTGELFF. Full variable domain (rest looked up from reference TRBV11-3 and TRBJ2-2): EAGVVQSPRYKIIEKKQPVAFWCNPISGHNTLYWYLQNLGQGPELLIRYENEEAVDDSQLPKDRFSAERLKGVDSTLKIQPAELGDSAVYLCASSPGGSGTGELFFGEGSRLTVL.